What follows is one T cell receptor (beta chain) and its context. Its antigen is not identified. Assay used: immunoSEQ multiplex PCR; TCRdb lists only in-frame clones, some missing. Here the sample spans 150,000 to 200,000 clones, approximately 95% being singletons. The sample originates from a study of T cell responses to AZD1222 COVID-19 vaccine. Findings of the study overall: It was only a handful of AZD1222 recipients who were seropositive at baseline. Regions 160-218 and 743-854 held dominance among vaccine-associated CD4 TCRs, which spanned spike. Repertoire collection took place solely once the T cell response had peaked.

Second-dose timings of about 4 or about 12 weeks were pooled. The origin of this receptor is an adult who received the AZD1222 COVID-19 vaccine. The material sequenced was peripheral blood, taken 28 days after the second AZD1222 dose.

CDR3 bases: TGTGCCACCAGTGAGCCGGGACAGGGTAATGAAAAACTGTTTTTT. Translated, it gives CATSEPGQGNEKLFF. The J gene is TRBJ1-4, the V gene TRBV24-1; 9 positions match TRBD1. This CDR3 spans 15 amino acids. Losses at the gene ends were 4 bases for V and 4 bases for J; bases not matched to a gene: 3. CDR1 is KGHDR and CDR2 is SFDVKD in the germline V gene.